The 13 T cell receptor beta chains reported below all come from one sample, sequenced in a study of spatial heterogeneity in lung cancer. Time point reported: sample taken at primary tumor resection. Without sorting, whole RNA was sequenced from tumor, nontumor lung or frozen PBMC. In TCRdb, the 5' RACE reads were re-called with MiXCR into one record per CDR3 protein. The data show about 50,000 distinct CDR3 sequences, less than 9% seen once. The sequences come from PBMCs, collected at surgery. The source of these receptors is a female donor with early-stage non-small cell lung cancer.

In its sample, this clonotype was seen a few times. The chain employs TRBV14 and TRBJ2-3; a possible D gene is TRBD1 (5 bases). Germline CDR1 SGHDN, CDR2 FVKESK. V was shortened by 0 bases and J by 1 base, with 8 bases between the two germline ends. The CDR3 has 15 residues. The CDR3: CASSQERQRTDTQYF. The CDR3, as DNA: TGTGCCAGCAGCCAAGAAAGACAGCGCACAGATACGCAGTATTTT.

This clonotype was observed at least ten times. V and J are TRBV27 and TRBJ2-1; 11 positions agree with TRBD2. The V segment lost 6 bases and the J segment 8 bases; nucleotides outside the gene matches: 9. Per the germline V gene, CDR1 is MNHEY and CDR2 is SMNVEV (reference sequence). The CDR3 is 15 residues long. This chain's CDR3 is CASRPTSGGRYEQFF. CDR3 in DNA: TGTGCCAGCAGACCTACTAGCGGGGGAAGGTATGAGCAGTTCTTC.

This clonotype appeared a few times. The genes are TRBV4-2 and TRBJ2-1; 11 nucleotides agree with TRBD2. This CDR3 comprises 16 residues. V was pared by 5 bases and J by 9 bases, with 12 bases of the junction left unmatched. Germline loops: CDR1 LGHNA, CDR2 YNFKEQ. CDR3 protein: CASSMRVAGGPGEQFF. CDR3 nucleotide sequence: TGTGCCAGCAGCATGAGAGTAGCGGGGGGGCCGGGTGAGCAGTTCTTC.

The chain combines TRBV6-1 with TRBJ2-7; 7 bases align to TRBD2. Unmatched junction bases numbered 5, after V lost 6 bases and J lost 6 bases. This CDR3 has 12 residues. Germline CDR1 reads MNHNS; CDR2 reads SASEGT. This CDR3 reads CASRTGGSEQYF. The CDR3 DNA reads as TGTGCCAGCAGGACGGGAGGTAGCGAGCAGTACTTC.

This clonotype was observed at least ten times. The chain links TRBV6-1 to TRBJ1-1, with D possibly TRBD1 on 6 matching bases. V shed 4 bases and J shed 0 bases, with 18 bases lying between them. The germline CDR1 and CDR2 sequences are MNHNS and SASEGT. The CDR3 consists of 17 residues. The CDR3 sequence is CASSGGHLRNLNTEAFF. As DNA, the CDR3 is TGTGCCAGCAGTGGGGGACACTTACGCAATTTGAACACTGAAGCTTTCTTT.

V is TRBV28 and J is TRBJ2-3, with D possibly TRBD1 on 6 matching bases. Deletions cut 7 bases from V and 5 bases from J, with 22 bases between. CDR3 length: 16 amino acids. Germline loops: CDR1 MDHEN, CDR2 SYDVKM. CDR3 nucleotide sequence: TGTGCCAGCACCCTAGGACGAGGGGGTGGTATAGATACGCAGTATTTT. Its protein product is CASTLGRGGGIDTQYF.

This sequence joins TRBV2 and TRBJ2-1; TRBD1 agrees at 12 bases. The junction had 7 bases not matched to a gene; V was cut back by 6 bases and J by 7 bases. This CDR3 is 15 amino acids long. CDR1 SNHLY and CDR2 FYNNEI come from the germline V gene. CDR3 nucleotides: TGTGCCAGCAGCCTGGGACAGGGGGCGCAGAATGAGCAGTTCTTC. Translated: CASSLGQGAQNEQFF.

This clonotype has at least ten counts. The V call is TRBV12-5, the J call TRBJ2-2; D is ambiguous. Germline V lookup: CDR1 LGHNT, CDR2 FRNRAP. This CDR3 region has 12 residues. Trimming left V 10 bases short and J 1 base short, with 7 bases between. For the CDR3, the DNA is TGTGCTATTGGAGTGAACACCGGGGAGCTGTTTTTT. It codes for CAIGVNTGELFF.

This clonotype was recorded a few times. The chain joins TRBV7-2 to TRBJ1-5; TRBD1 is a possible D gene (5 bases). The germline V and J ends were trimmed by 5 bases and 2 bases, with 13 bases remaining between them. CDR1 and CDR2 from the germline V gene are SGHTA and FQGNSA. The CDR3 consists of 15 residues. CDR3 region: CASSPNGGGNQPQHF. The CDR3 nucleotides are TGTGCCAGCAGCCCCAATGGAGGGGGCAATCAGCCCCAGCATTTT.

In its sample, this clonotype is medium-sized. CDR3 sequence (DNA): TGTGCCAGCAGCACAACTAGCGGGGGCGACGAGCAGTACTTC. It codes for CASSTTSGGDEQYF. V is TRBV11-2 and J is TRBJ2-7, with 11 nucleotides matching TRBD2. This CDR3 has 14 amino acids. Germline assignment: CDR1 SGHAT and CDR2 FQNNGV. V lost 5 bases, J lost 5 bases, and 5 bases stayed unmatched.

The chain employs TRBV4-2 and TRBJ2-3; 11 bases agree with TRBD2. Germline values: CDR1 LGHNA, CDR2 YNFKEQ. V lost 0 bases to trimming and J lost 2 bases; unmatched junction nucleotides: 4. CDR3 length: 17 amino acids. CDR3: CASSQEPSGGPTDTQYF. CDR3 nucleotides: TGTGCCAGCAGCCAAGAGCCTAGCGGGGGGCCCACAGATACGCAGTATTTT.

There are many counts of this clonotype. V gene TRBV20-1 combines with J gene TRBJ2-7, with D perhaps TRBD1 (7 bases). Deletions cut 1 base from V and 0 bases from J, with 13 bases between. This CDR3 contains 15 residues. CDR1 and CDR2 from the germline V gene are DFQATT and SNEGSKA (reference sequence). The CDR3 DNA reads as TGCAGTGCTAGAGTGGGCGGGACAGACTCCTACGAGCAGTACTTC. Translating gives CSARVGGTDSYEQYF.

This clonotype was counted only a few times. This chain links TRBV20-1 with TRBJ2-1; no clear D. The CDR3 spans 13 residues. Germline CDR1 is DFQATT and CDR2 is SNEGSKA (reference sequence). V was trimmed by 4 bases and J by 0 bases, leaving 7 bases between them. As DNA, the CDR3 is TGCAGTGCTAAAAGAACCTCCTACAATGAGCAGTTCTTC. Its translation is CSAKRTSYNEQFF.